These 24 T cell receptor beta chains originate from one sample sequenced in a study of blood T cell repertoires in COVID-19 (dated by TCRdb to about 2020). Library construction relied on the immunoSEQ multiplex PCR assay. In its TCRdb copy, this immuneACCESS table keeps in-frame sequences only and misses some clones. Where compared with another copy, unresolved V genes explain less than half of these, and the others have no known cause. The sample table contains fewer than 500,000 clones; only one count was recorded for roughly 90% of them. Of the sample, more than 0.7% falls within the top ten clones. Specimen: peripheral blood. These receptors all stem from a young man with COVID-19, enrolled during active disease.

This clone is a singleton in its sample. The gene calls are TRBV5-1 and TRBJ2-5; D perhaps matches TRBD2 (5 bases). V shed 6 bases and J shed 1 base, with 16 bases lying between them. The CDR3 sequence is 15 residues long. CDR1 and CDR2 (germline): SGHRS, YFSETQ. The CDR3 reads CASNPLRGPQETQYF. The CDR3 DNA reads TGCGCCAGCAACCCTTTGAGAGGGCCCCAAGAGACCCAGTACTTC. The full variable domain, in which reference TRBV5-1 and TRBJ2-5 provide the parts outside the CDR3, is KAGVTQTPRYLIKTRGQQVTLSCSPISGHRSVSWYQQTPGQGLQFLFEYFSETQRNKGNFPGRFSGRQFSNSRSEMNVSTLELGDSALYLCASNPLRGPQETQYFGPGTRLLVL.

The V and J genes are TRBV30 and TRBJ1-1; perhaps TRBD1 as D (5 bases). CDR1 and CDR2 (germline): GTSNPN, SVGIG (reference sequence). V was shortened by 0 bases and J by 2 bases, with 10 bases between the two germline ends. This CDR3 is 14 amino acids long. CDR3 in amino acids: CAWSVTATNTEAFF. The CDR3 coding sequence is TGTGCCTGGAGTGTGACAGCAACAAACACTGAAGCTTTCTTT. The whole variable domain, filled in from reference TRBV30 and TRBJ1-1, reads SQTIHQWPATLVQPVGSPLSLECTVEGTSNPNLYWYRQAAGRGLQLLFYSVGIGQISSEVPQNLSASRPQDRQFILSSKKLLLSDSGFYLCAWSVTATNTEAFFGQGTRLTVV.

V gene TRBV19 combines with J gene TRBJ2-7; tentatively, D is TRBD2 (5 bases). This CDR3 region has 15 residues. Trimming pared 5 bases from V and 0 bases from J, leaving 14 bases between. Germline-derived CDR1 and CDR2 are LNHDA and SQIVND (reference sequence). This CDR3 reads CASSWDSESSYEQYF. The CDR3 DNA reads TGTGCCAGTAGTTGGGATAGCGAGAGCTCCTACGAGCAGTACTTC.

The chain uses TRBV13 and TRBJ2-3; D is undetermined. Germline CDR1 and CDR2: PRHDT and FYEKMQ (reference sequence). This CDR3 is built from 15 residues. V lost 0 bases and J 4 bases, leaving 11 bases between the germline ends. As DNA, the CDR3 is TGTGCCAGCAGCTTAGGCTACCCGTACGCAGATACGCAGTATTTT. Amino acids: CASSLGYPYADTQYF.

This chain links TRBV5-6 with TRBJ2-1; no reliable D call. V was shortened by 3 bases and J by 6 bases, with 19 bases between the two germline ends. Germline V gene lookup returns CDR1 SGHDT and CDR2 YYEEEE. The CDR3 is made up of 16 amino acids. CDR3 sequence reads: CASSWRVSLPTNEQFF. DNA for the CDR3: TGTGCCAGCAGCTGGAGAGTTTCCTTACCCACCAATGAGCAGTTCTTC. The variable domain in full, with the rest retrieved from reference TRBV5-6 and TRBJ2-1, is DAGVTQSPTHLIKTRGQQVTLRCSPKSGHDTVSWYQQALGQGPQFIFQYYEEEERQRGNFPDRFSGHQFPNYSSELNVNALLLGDSALYLCASSWRVSLPTNEQFFGPGTRLTVL.

This chain links TRBV20-1 with TRBJ2-1, with 9 positions matching TRBD2. Germline loops: CDR1 DFQATT, CDR2 SNEGSKA (reference sequence). The CDR3 length is 11 residues. Unmatched junction bases numbered 9, after V lost 6 bases and J lost 15 bases. The CDR3 DNA sequence: TGCAGTGCATTTAGCGGGGGTTTGGGGTTCTTC. Its translation: CSAFSGGLGFF.

The chain combines TRBV7-8 with TRBJ2-3, with TRBD2 matching over 8 bases. V was pared by 4 bases and J by 0 bases, with 15 bases of the junction left unmatched. The CDR3 covers 19 residues. The V gene's germline CDR1 is SGHVS and CDR2 FQNEAQ. In nucleotides, the CDR3 is TGTGCCAGCAGCTCCCCCGGACTAGCTTTACCCCCTAGCACAGATACGCAGTATTTT. It yields the protein CASSSPGLALPPSTDTQYF.

This chain uses TRBV7-7 with TRBJ2-1, with D possibly TRBD2 on 6 matching bases. This CDR3 contains 15 residues. Trimming pared 3 bases from V and 7 bases from J, leaving 16 bases between. Germline loops: CDR1 SSHAT, CDR2 FNYEAQ (reference sequence). The CDR3 DNA reads as TGTGCCAGCAGCTTTGGTCGCGGAGGGCGGAATGAGCAGTTCTTC. Amino acid sequence: CASSFGRGGRNEQFF.

V and J are TRBV5-8 and TRBJ1-5; a possible D gene is TRBD1 (6 bases). From germline, CDR1 is SGHTS and CDR2 YDEGEE. Trimming took off 4 bases at V and 6 bases at J, with 11 bases between the two ends. The CDR3 is 13 residues long. CDR3 sequence reads: CASSMQDSQPQHF. CDR3 in DNA: TGTGCCAGCAGCATGCAGGACAGTCAGCCCCAGCATTTT.

This chain links TRBV2 with TRBJ2-2; TRBD1 aligns across 9 bases. Trimming removed 6 bases from V and 8 bases from J; junction bases left unmatched: 7. Germline loops: CDR1 SNHLY, CDR2 FYNNEI. The CDR3 consists of 14 residues. The CDR3 protein is CASSWDRVGGELFF. In DNA, the CDR3 is TGTGCCAGCAGCTGGGACAGGGTAGGGGGGGAGCTGTTTTTT.

The V gene is TRBV11-3, the J gene TRBJ2-7, with a tentative D call TRBD2 (6 bases). The V gene's germline CDR1 is SGHNT and CDR2 YENEEA. V lost 5 bases, J lost 7 bases, and 15 bases lay in between. The CDR3 runs 13 residues. In nucleotides, the CDR3 is TGTGCCAGCAGCCCAAGACTAGTTGGGGAGCAGTACTTC. This sequence encodes CASSPRLVGEQYF.

This clone was seen only once. V gene TRBV5-1 combines with J gene TRBJ1-3; 7 bases map to TRBD1. Per germline, CDR1 SGHRS and CDR2 YFSETQ. CDR3 length equals 14 residues. With V trimmed by 4 bases and J by 6 bases, 7 bases remained unmatched. The DNA of the CDR3 is TGCGCCAGCAGCGCTCAGGGGGATTCAAACACCATATATTTT. Translating gives CASSAQGDSNTIYF.

The chain carries TRBV2 and TRBJ1-2; 8 bases are a match to TRBD1. V was clipped by 5 bases and J by 4 bases; unmatched bases: 6. The CDR3 runs 14 residues. CDR1 and CDR2 (germline): SNHLY, FYNNEI. The DNA for the CDR3 is TGTGCCAGCAGTACTACCCAGGGGGCCTATGGCTACACCTTC. Protein sequence: CASSTTQGAYGYTF.

The chain uses TRBV5-4 and TRBJ2-6, with TRBD1 matching 7 bases. Germline CDR1 reads SGHNT; CDR2 reads YYREEE (reference sequence). The CDR3 has 15 amino acids. The junction had 4 bases not matched to a gene; V was cut back by 4 bases and J by 3 bases. The CDR3 nucleotides are TGTGCCAGCAGCATGAGGGGGCTTGGGGCCAACGTCCTGACTTTC. It encodes CASSMRGLGANVLTF.

This chain uses TRBV6-1 with TRBJ1-2, with unresolved D. Germline CDR1 and CDR2: MNHNS and SASEGT. Trimming took 4 bases from V and 2 from J, leaving 20 bases between them. The CDR3 contains 17 residues. The CDR3 sequence: CASSGNWEGTLNYGYTF. For the CDR3, the DNA is TGTGCCAGCAGTGGCAACTGGGAGGGCACACTAAACTATGGCTACACCTTC.

The J gene is TRBJ2-7, the V gene TRBV20-1; a possible D gene is TRBD2 (5 bases). Germline CDR1 DFQATT, CDR2 SNEGSKA (reference sequence). V dropped 3 bases and J dropped 1 base, with 10 bases sitting between them. The CDR3 is 13 residues long. The CDR3 is CSASRPGSYEQYF. DNA of the CDR3: TGCAGTGCTAGTCGTCCGGGATCCTACGAGCAGTACTTC.

The rearrangement links TRBV5-1 to TRBJ2-7; TRBD1 might be the D (6 bases). Trimming took 2 bases from V and 7 from J, leaving 19 bases between them. Germline V gene lookup returns CDR1 SGHRS and CDR2 YFSETQ. The CDR3 contains 15 residues. The CDR3 loop reads CASSLRETGSVEQYF. The DNA for the CDR3 is TGCGCCAGCAGCTTAAGGGAAACAGGGTCTGTTGAGCAGTACTTC.

V is TRBV6-9 and J is TRBJ1-5, with D possibly matching TRBD1 (5 bases). This CDR3 is 13 amino acids long. Trimming took 3 bases from V and 8 from J, leaving 11 bases between them. Germline CDR1 reads MNHGY; CDR2 reads SVAAGI. DNA for the CDR3: TGTGCCAGCAGTTACGGGGGTATAGAGCCCCAGCATTTT. Translation: CASSYGGIEPQHF.

The chain's CDR3 is CASKDSTGTYEQFF. The CDR3 nucleotides are TGTGCCAGTAAGGACAGTACAGGGACATATGAGCAGTTCTTC. V usage is TRBV19 and J usage is TRBJ2-1; tentative D call: TRBD1 (6 bases). V was trimmed by 7 bases and J by 8 bases, leaving 18 bases between them. Germline V gives CDR1 LNHDA, CDR2 SQIVND (reference sequence). The CDR3 sequence is 14 residues long. Full variable domain (remainder filled in from reference TRBV19 and TRBJ2-1): DGGITQSPKYLFRKEGQNVTLSCEQNLNHDAMYWYRQDPGQGLRLIYYSQIVNDFQKGDIAEGYSVSREKKESFPLTVTSAQKNPTAFYLCASKDSTGTYEQFFGPGTRLTVL.

CDR3: CASSVEGDSNPGANVLTF. Here the CDR3 DNA reads TGTGCCAGCAGCGTAGAGGGGGACAGTAACCCTGGGGCCAACGTCCTGACTTTC. V is TRBV9 and J is TRBJ2-6, with TRBD1 matching 7 bases. CDR1 and CDR2 (germline): SGDLS, YYNGEE. V was clipped by 0 bases and J by 2 bases; unmatched bases: 8. The CDR3 is 18 residues long.

This clone was seen a single time. V and J are TRBV5-1 and TRBJ2-5, with 12 bases identical to TRBD2. The CDR3 extends over 17 amino acids. In germline, CDR1 is SGHRS, CDR2 YFSETQ. J gave up 3 bases and V 2 bases, and 8 bases lay outside the gene matches. Here the CDR3 reads CASSFGASGRAEETQYF. CDR3 nucleotides: TGCGCCAGCAGCTTTGGGGCTAGCGGGAGGGCAGAAGAGACCCAGTACTTC.

The V gene is TRBV11-2, the J gene TRBJ1-1; 8 nucleotides align to TRBD1. Losses at the gene ends were 5 bases for V and 2 bases for J; bases not matched to a gene: 16. The CDR3 runs to 18 residues. In germline, CDR1 is SGHAT, CDR2 FQNNGV. This CDR3 reads CASSQPPPDRGRNTEAFF. Written as DNA, the CDR3 is TGTGCCAGCAGCCAACCGCCCCCTGACAGGGGTAGAAACACTGAAGCTTTCTTT.

The gene calls are TRBV2 and TRBJ2-3; D is ambiguous. Germline lookup yields CDR1 SNHLY and CDR2 FYNNEI. With 8 bases removed from V and 2 bases from J, the gap between germline ends came to 11 bases. The CDR3 loop spans 13 amino acids. The DNA of the CDR3 is TGTGCCAGCGCGCGAGTCTACACAGATACGCAGTATTTT. Translation gives CASARVYTDTQYF.

The chain links TRBV18 to TRBJ2-1; TRBD2 agrees at 12 bases. The CDR3 sequence is 18 residues long. Germline CDR1 is KGHSH and CDR2 is LQKENI. V lost 1 base, J lost 5 bases, and 9 bases stayed unmatched. CDR3 sequence: CASSPLPPTSGGDNEQFF. In DNA form, the CDR3 reads TGTGCCAGCTCACCACTCCCCCCGACTAGCGGGGGAGACAATGAGCAGTTCTTC.